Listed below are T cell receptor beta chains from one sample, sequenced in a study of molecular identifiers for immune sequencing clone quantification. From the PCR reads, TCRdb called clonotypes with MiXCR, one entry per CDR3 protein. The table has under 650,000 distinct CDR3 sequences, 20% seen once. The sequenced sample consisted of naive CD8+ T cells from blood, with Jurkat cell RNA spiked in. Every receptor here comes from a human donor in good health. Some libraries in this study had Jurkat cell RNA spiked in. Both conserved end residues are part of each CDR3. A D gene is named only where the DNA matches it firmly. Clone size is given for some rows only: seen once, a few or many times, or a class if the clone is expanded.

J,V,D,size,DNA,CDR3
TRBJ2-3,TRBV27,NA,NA,TGTGCCAGCAGTTGGACAGCGGCAGATACGCAGTATTTT,CASSWTAADTQYF
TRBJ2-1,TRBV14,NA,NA,TGTGCCAGCAGCCAAGACCCCGACTACAATGAGCAGTTCTTC,CASSQDPDYNEQFF
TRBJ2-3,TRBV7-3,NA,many,TGTGCCAGCAGCTCATTGTCGGACCGCACAGATACGCAGTATTTT,CASSSLSDRTDTQYF
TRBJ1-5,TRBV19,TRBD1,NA,TGTGCCAGTAGCGGGACAGCGAAAAATCAGCCCCAGCATTTT,CASSGTAKNQPQHF
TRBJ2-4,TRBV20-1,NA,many,TGCAGTGCTAGAGATCGGGACCTCTACAAAAACATTCAGTACTTC,CSARDRDLYKNIQYF
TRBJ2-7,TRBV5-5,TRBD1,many,TGTGCCAGCAGCCGCGGACAGGGGGGCTACGAGCAGTACTTC,CASSRGQGGYEQYF
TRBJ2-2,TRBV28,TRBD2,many,TGTGCCAGCAGTCCTTGGACTAGCGGGGGGACCGGGGAGCTGTTTTTT,CASSPWTSGGTGELFF
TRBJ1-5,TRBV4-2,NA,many,TGTGCCAGCAGCCAAGGACGAGATAGCAATCAGCCCCAGCATTTT,CASSQGRDSNQPQHF
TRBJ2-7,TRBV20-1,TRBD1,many,TGCAGTGCTAGAGATAGGGACAGGGCCTCCTACGAGCAGTACTTC,CSARDRDRASYEQYF
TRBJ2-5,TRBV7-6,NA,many,TGTGCCAGCAGCTTAGTATCGGATGAAGAGACCCAGTACTTC,CASSLVSDEETQYF
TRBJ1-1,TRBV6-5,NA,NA,TGTGCCAGCAGTCCCGCACAGGGTCTTAAGTCGAACACTGAAGCTTTCTTT,CASSPAQGLKSNTEAFF
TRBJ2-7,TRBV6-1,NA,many,TGTGCCAGCAGTGCCTACCGTATCTCCTACGAGCAGTACTTC,CASSAYRISYEQYF
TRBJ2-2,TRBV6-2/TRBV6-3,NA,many,TGTGCCAGCAGTTTAGGCGAAGCGAACACCGGGGAGCTGTTTTTT,CASSLGEANTGELFF
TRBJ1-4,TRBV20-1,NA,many,TGCAGTGCTAGACAAGCAACTAATGAAAAACTGTTTTTT,CSARQATNEKLFF
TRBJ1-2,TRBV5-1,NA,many,TGCGCCAGCAGCTCCGCTTCTTTCGGGACAATGAACTATGGCTACACCTTC,CASSSASFGTMNYGYTF
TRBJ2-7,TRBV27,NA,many,TGTGCCAGCAGTCAGCCGCCTAGGGACGAGCAGTACTTC,CASSQPPRDEQYF
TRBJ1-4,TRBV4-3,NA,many,TGCGCCAGCAGCCAAGATCGCATGGAGGGACCTAATGAAAAACTGTTTTTT,CASSQDRMEGPNEKLFF
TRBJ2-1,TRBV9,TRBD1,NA,TGTGCCAGCAGCTTAGAAGACAGGGCCTACAATGAGCAGTTCTTC,CASSLEDRAYNEQFF
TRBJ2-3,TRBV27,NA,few,TGTGCCAGCAGTTTATTGTCGCCTCATAGCACAGATACGCAGTATTTT,CASSLLSPHSTDTQYF
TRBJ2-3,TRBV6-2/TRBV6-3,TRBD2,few,TGTGCCAGCAGCCCCTTAAGCGGGGACACAGATACGCAGTATTTT,CASSPLSGDTDTQYF
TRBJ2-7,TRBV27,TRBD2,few,TGTGCCAGCAGTTTCGCTAGCGGGAGTGATCACGAGCAGTACTTC,CASSFASGSDHEQYF
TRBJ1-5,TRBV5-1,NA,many,TGCGCCAGCAGCCCCCTAGGTGTGAGCAATCAGCCCCAGCATTTT,CASSPLGVSNQPQHF
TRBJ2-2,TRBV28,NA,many,TGTGCCAGCAGTTATGAGCGGATACAGAACACCGGGGAGCTGTTTTTT,CASSYERIQNTGELFF
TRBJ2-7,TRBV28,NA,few,TGTGCCAGCAGTTTATCCTTCAGGGGCGCTGACTACGAGCAGTACTTC,CASSLSFRGADYEQYF
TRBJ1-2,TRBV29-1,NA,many,TGCAGCGTGGCCGGAAACGAGCTGGGCTACACCTTC,CSVAGNELGYTF
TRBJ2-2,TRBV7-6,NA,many,TGTGCCAGCAGCTTACTCAGTTCGAACACCGGGGAGCTGTTTTTT,CASSLLSSNTGELFF
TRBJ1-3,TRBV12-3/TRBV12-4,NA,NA,TGTGCCAGCAGCGTTGGTCCAGGGCGAAGCACCATATATTTT,CASSVGPGRSTIYF
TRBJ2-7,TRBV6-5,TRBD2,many,TGTGCCAGCAGTTACTCGACTAGCGGGAGTTACGAGCAGTACTTC,CASSYSTSGSYEQYF
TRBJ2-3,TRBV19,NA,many,TGTGCCAGTAGGGAGGAGGACCCCACAGATACGCAGTATTTT,CASREEDPTDTQYF
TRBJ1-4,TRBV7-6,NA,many,TGTGCCAGCAGCCCTGTGGGTAATGAAAAACTGTTTTTT,CASSPVGNEKLFF
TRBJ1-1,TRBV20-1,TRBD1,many,TGCAGTGCTAGGGACCGGGACAGGGTGTTTGAAGCTTTCTTT,CSARDRDRVFEAFF
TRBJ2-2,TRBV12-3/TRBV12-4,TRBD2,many,TGTGCCAGCAGTTCCCTCGAGGACCTACTAGCGGGGACGGCCGGGGAGCTGTTTTTT,CASSSLEDLLAGTAGELFF
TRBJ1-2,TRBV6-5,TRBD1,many,TGTGCCGCAACCGCGGGACAGAGCTATGGCTACACCTTC,CAATAGQSYGYTF
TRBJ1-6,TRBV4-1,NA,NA,TGCGCCAGCAGCCAAACTCCGGGGGTCTATAATTCACCCCTCCACTTT,CASSQTPGVYNSPLHF
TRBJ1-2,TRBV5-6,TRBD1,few,TGTGCCAGCAGCGCCGACAGGGATGAACTTTTCGGCTACACCTTC,CASSADRDELFGYTF
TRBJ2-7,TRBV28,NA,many,TGTGCCAGCAGTTTTGGGCAGGGCTACGAGCAGTACTTC,CASSFGQGYEQYF
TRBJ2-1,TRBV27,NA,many,TGTGCCAGCAGGTCCCTCGGCTCCGGGGACAATGAGCAGTTCTTC,CASRSLGSGDNEQFF
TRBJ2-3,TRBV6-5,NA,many,TGTGCCAGCAGTTACTCGGAACAGGCCCCCACAGATACGCAGTATTTT,CASSYSEQAPTDTQYF
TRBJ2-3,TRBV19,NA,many,TGTGCCAGTACCATAGACCCCTCGGCAGATACGCAGTATTTT,CASTIDPSADTQYF
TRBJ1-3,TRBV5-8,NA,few,TGTGCCAGCAGCTCCGGGACGATCTCTGGAAACACCATATATTTT,CASSSGTISGNTIYF
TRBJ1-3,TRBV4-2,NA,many,TGTGCCAGCGGCGGGGACGACTCTGGAAACACCATATATTTT,CASGGDDSGNTIYF
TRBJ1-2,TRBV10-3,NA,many,TGTGCCATCAGTGAGAATCCCGGAAGGGTCTATGGCTACACCTTC,CAISENPGRVYGYTF
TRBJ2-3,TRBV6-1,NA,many,TGTGCCATCACGGGGGTCCGCACAGATACGCAGTATTTT,CAITGVRTDTQYF
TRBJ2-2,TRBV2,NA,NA,TGTGCCGGCTCAGGGCCCAGCGGGTACACCGGGGAGCTGTTTTTT,CAGSGPSGYTGELFF
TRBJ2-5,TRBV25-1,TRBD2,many,TGTGCCAGCAGTTCCCCTAGCGGAAAAGAGACCCAGTACTTC,CASSSPSGKETQYF
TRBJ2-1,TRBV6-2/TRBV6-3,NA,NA,TGTGCCAGCAGCCCCCTATTGCCCGGGTCTTACAATGAGCAGTTCTTC,CASSPLLPGSYNEQFF
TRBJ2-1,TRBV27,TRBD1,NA,TGTGCCAGCAGTTTAGGGGACAGCAATGAGCAGTTCTTC,CASSLGDSNEQFF
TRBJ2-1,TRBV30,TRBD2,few,TGTGCCTGGAGGTTTTCGGAAGGACTAGCGGGAGCAGGGCCGTACAGGGAGCAGTTCTTC,CAWRFSEGLAGAGPYREQFF
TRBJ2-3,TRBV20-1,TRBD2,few,TGCAGTGGGGCGGGGGACACAGATACGCAGTATTTT,CSGAGDTDTQYF
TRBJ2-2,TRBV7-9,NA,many,TGTGCCAGCAGCCCCTGGACAGCAGAATCCACCGGGGAGCTGTTTTTT,CASSPWTAESTGELFF
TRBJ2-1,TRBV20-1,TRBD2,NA,TGCAGTGCTAGGGGACTAGTTCGGTACAATGAGCAGTTCTTC,CSARGLVRYNEQFF